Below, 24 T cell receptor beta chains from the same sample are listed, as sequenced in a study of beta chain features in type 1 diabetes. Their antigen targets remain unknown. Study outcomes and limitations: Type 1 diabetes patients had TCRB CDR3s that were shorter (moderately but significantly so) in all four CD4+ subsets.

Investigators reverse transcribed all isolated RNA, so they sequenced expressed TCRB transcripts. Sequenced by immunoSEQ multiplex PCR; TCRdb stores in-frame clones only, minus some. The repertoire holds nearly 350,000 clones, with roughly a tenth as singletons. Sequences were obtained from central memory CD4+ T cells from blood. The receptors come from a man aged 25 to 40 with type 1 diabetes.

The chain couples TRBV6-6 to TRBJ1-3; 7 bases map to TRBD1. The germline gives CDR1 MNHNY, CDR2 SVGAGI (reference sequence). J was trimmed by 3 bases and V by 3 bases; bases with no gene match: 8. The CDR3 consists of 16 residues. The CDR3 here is CASSYGNRGGGNTIYF. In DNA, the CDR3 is TGTGCCAGCAGTTATGGGAACAGGGGTGGTGGAAACACCATATATTTT.

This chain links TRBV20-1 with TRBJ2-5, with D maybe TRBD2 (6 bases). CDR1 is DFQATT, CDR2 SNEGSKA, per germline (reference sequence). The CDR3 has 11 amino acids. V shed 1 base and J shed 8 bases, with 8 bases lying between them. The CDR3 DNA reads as TGCAGTGCTAGAGGGGGGGTCACCCAGTACTTC. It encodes CSARGGVTQYF.

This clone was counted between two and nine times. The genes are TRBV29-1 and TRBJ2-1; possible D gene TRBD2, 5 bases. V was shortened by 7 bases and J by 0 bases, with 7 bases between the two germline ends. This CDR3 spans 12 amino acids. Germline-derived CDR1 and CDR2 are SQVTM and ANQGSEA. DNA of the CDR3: TGCAGCGCCGGAGGCTCCTACAATGAGCAGTTCTTC. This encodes CSAGGSYNEQFF.

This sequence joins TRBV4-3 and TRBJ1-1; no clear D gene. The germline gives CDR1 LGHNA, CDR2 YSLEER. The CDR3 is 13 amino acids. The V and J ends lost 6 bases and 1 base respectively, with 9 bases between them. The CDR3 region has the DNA TGCGCCAGCAGTCACGAACAGAACACTGAAGCTTTCTTT. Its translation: CASSHEQNTEAFF.

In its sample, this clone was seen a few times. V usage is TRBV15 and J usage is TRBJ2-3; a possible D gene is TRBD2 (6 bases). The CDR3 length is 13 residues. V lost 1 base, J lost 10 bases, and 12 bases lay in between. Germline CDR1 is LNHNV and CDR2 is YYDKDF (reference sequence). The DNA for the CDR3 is TGTGCCACCAGCAGAGGGTTTAGGGAGGCGCAGTATTTT. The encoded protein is CATSRGFREAQYF.

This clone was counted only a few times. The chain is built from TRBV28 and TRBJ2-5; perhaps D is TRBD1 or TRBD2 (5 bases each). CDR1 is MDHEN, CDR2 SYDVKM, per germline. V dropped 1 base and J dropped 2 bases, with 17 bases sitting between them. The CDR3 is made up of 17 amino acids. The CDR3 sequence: CASSLSPGRDPQETQYF. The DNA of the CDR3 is TGTGCCAGCAGTTTATCTCCTGGACGGGACCCTCAAGAGACCCAGTACTTC.

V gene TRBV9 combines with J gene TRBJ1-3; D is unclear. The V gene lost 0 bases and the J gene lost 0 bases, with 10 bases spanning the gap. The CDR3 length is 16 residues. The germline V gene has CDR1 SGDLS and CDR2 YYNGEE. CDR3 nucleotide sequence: TGTGCCAGCAGCGTAGCTCTCCAGAACTCTGGAAACACCATATATTTT. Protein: CASSVALQNSGNTIYF.

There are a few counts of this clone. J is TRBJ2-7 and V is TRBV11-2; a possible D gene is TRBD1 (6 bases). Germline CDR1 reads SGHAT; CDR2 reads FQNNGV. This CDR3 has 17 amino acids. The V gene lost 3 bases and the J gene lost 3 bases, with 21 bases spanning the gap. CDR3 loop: CASSFSRTVEVHYEQYF. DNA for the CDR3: TGTGCCAGCAGCTTCAGCAGGACAGTGGAAGTCCACTACGAGCAGTACTTC. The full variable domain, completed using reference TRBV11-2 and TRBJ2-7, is EAGVAQSPRYKIIEKRQSVAFWCNPISGHATLYWYQQILGQGPKLLIQFQNNGVVDDSQLPKDRFSAERLKGVDSTLKIQPAKLEDSAVYLCASSFSRTVEVHYEQYFGPGTRLTVT.

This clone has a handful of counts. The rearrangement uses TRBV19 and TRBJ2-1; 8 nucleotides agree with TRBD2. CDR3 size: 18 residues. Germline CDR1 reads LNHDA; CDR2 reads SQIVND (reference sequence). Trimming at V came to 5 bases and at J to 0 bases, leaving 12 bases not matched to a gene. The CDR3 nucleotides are TGTGCCAGTAGTCTCTTGGCGGGAGGTCAAAGCTCCTACAATGAGCAGTTCTTC. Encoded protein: CASSLLAGGQSSYNEQFF.

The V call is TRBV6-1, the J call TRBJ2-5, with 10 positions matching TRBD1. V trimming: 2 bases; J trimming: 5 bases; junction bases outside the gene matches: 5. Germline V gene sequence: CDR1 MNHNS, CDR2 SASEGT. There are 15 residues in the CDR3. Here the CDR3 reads CASSELWTGGETQYF. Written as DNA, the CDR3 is TGTGCCAGCAGTGAACTCTGGACAGGGGGGGAGACCCAGTACTTC.

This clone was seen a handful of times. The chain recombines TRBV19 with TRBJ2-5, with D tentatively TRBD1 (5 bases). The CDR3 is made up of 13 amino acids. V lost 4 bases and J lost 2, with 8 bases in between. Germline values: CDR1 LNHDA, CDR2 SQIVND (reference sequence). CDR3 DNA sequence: TGTGCCAGTAGTAAAAGACAGCAAGAGACCCAGTACTTC. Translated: CASSKRQQETQYF.

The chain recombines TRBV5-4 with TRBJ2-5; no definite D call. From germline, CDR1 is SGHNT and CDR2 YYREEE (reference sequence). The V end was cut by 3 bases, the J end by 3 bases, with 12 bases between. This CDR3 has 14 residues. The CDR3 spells CASSSAEREETQYF. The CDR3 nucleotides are TGTGCCAGCAGCTCGGCCGAGAGAGAAGAGACCCAGTACTTC.

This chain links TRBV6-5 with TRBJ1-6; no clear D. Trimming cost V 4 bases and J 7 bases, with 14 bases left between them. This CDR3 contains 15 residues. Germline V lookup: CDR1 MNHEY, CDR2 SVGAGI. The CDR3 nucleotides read TGTGCCAGCAGTTTTCAATCGATTGGGAATTCACCCCTCCACTTT. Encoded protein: CASSFQSIGNSPLHF.

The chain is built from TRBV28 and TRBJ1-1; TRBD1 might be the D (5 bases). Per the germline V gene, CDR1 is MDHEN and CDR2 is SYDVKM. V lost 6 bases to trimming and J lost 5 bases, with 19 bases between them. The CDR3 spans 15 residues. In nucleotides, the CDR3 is TGTGCCAGCAGCCTAAAGGTGCAGGGTAGGACTGAAGCTTTCTTT. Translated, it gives CASSLKVQGRTEAFF.

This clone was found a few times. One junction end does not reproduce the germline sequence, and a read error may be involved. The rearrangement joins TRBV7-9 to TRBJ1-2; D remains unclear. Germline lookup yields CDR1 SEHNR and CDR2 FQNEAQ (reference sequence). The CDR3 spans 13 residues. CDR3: CASSLVGNSGYTF. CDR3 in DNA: TGTGCCAGCAGCTTAGTTGGTAACTCTGGCTACACCTTC.

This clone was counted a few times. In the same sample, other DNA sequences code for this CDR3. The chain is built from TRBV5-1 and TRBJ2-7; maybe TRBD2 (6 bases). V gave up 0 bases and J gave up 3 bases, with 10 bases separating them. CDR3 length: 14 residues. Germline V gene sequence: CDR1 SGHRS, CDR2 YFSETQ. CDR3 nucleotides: TGCGCCAGCAGCTTGGCATCGGGAGACTACGAGCAGTACTTC. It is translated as CASSLASGDYEQYF. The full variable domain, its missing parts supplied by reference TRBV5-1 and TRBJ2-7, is KAGVTQTPRYLIKTRGQQVTLSCSPISGHRSVSWYQQTPGQGLQFLFEYFSETQRNKGNFPGRFSGRQFSNSRSEMNVSTLELGDSALYLCASSLASGDYEQYFGPGTRLTVT.

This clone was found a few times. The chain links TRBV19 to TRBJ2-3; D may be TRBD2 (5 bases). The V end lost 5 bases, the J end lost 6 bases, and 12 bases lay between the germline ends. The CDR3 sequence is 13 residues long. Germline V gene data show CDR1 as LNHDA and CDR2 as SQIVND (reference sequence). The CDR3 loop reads CASSPSLVDTQYF. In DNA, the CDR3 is TGTGCCAGTAGTCCTAGCCTTGTGGATACGCAGTATTTT.

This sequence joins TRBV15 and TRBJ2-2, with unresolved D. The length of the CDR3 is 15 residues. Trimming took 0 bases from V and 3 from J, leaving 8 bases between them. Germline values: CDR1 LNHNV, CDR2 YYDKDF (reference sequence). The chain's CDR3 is CATSRDRVDTGELFF. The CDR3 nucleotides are TGTGCCACCAGCAGAGATCGCGTGGACACCGGGGAGCTGTTTTTT.

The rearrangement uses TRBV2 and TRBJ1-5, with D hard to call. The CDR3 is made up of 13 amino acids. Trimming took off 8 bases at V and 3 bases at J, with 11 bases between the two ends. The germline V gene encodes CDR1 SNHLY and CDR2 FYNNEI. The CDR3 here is CASEAAVNQPQHF. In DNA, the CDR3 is TGTGCCAGCGAGGCAGCAGTCAATCAGCCCCAGCATTTT.

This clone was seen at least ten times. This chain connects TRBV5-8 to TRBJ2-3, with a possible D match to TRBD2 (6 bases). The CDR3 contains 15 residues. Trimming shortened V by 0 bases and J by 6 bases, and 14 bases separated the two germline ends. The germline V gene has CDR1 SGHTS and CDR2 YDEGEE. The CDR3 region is CASSLGPGRRDTQYF. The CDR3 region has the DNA TGTGCCAGCAGCTTGGGGCCAGGGAGGAGGGATACGCAGTATTTT.

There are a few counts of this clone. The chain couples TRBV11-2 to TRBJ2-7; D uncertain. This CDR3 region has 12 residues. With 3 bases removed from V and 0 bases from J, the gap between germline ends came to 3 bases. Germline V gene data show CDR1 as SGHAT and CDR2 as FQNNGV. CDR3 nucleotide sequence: TGTGCCAGCAGCTTTAACTCCTACGAGCAGTACTTC. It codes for CASSFNSYEQYF.

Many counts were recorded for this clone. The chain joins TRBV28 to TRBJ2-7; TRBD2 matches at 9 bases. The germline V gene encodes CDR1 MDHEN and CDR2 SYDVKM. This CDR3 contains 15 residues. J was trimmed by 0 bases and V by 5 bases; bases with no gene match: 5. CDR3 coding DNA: TGTGCCAGCAGTGGCGGGGGGGAGAGCTCCTACGAGCAGTACTTC. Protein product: CASSGGGESSYEQYF.

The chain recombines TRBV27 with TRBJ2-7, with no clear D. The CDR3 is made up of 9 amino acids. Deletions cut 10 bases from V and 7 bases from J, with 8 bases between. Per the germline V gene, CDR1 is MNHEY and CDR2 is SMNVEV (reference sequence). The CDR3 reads CATHSEQYF. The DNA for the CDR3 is TGTGCCACCCACTCGGAGCAGTACTTC.

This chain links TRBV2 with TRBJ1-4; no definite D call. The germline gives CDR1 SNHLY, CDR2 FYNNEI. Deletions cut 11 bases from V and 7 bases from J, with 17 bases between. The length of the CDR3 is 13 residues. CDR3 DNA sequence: TGTGCCGGCCAGATTGCAGTTGTTGAAAAACTGTTTTTT. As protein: CAGQIAVVEKLFF.